This T cell receptor beta chain was observed in a study of PD-1 blockade in classical Hodgkin lymphoma. Study-wide findings and caveats: The origin of the repertoire differences remains undefined, with disease activity or prior therapy as possible causes. Baseline diversity in complete responders resembled that of newly diagnosed patients. Newly diagnosed patients reportedly had lower baseline TCR diversity than healthy donors. The CD4+ diversity rise by C4D1 was clearest in complete responders.

Notes on this clone: Its antigen is undetermined.

Every patient had relapsed following autologous stem cell transplantation, and cohorts differed in brentuximab vedotin exposure. Here immunoSEQ multiplex PCR was the method, and the copy in TCRdb shows in-frame clones only, minus some. The data contain roughly 19,000 clones, 70% to 85% of them singletons. Sequencing was performed on peripheral blood mononuclear cells (PBMCs), taken at baseline. The receptor's source is a human donor with classical Hodgkin lymphoma.

The CDR3: CASSPPGGPGNEQFF. DNA for the CDR3: TGTGCCAGCAGCCCTCCGGGGGGGCCAGGAAATGAGCAGTTCTTC. V gene TRBV9 combines with J gene TRBJ2-1; 8 nucleotides align to TRBD2. Trimming took 4 bases from V and 7 from J; bases not matched to a gene: 10. Germline V lookup: CDR1 SGDLS, CDR2 YYNGEE. The CDR3 spans 15 residues.